A single sample is the source of the 17 T cell receptor beta chains below, sequenced in a study of CD8+ T cells in alopecia areata. As to treatment: oral pan-JAK inhibitor, 5-10 mg twice daily. Extracted RNA was reverse transcribed into cDNA, the sequencing template. The assay was immunoSEQ multiplex PCR, and TCRdb's table has in-frame clones only and misses some. This sample has about 190,000 clones, with approximately 56% found just once. The starting material was CD4+ T cells sorted from blood, obtained at week 4, from a patient treated with tofacitinib. The receptors were sampled from a human donor with alopecia areata.

The chain carries TRBV28 and TRBJ2-2, with no clear D. V was shortened by 2 bases and J by 8 bases, with 9 bases between the two germline ends. The CDR3 has 13 residues. Germline V CDR1 and CDR2: MDHEN, SYDVKM. The CDR3 nucleotides are TGTGCCAGCAGTTTACTCCGAAGGGGGGAGCTGTTTTTT. Translated, it gives CASSLLRRGELFF.

The chain joins TRBV7-8 to TRBJ1-4, with TRBD1 matching 10 bases. CDR3 length: 15 residues. V dropped 5 bases and J dropped 6; count of bases not matched to a gene: 6. CDR1 is SGHVS and CDR2 is FQNEAQ in the germline V gene. The CDR3 here is CASSHPGQGYEKLFF. The CDR3 DNA reads TGTGCCAGCAGCCATCCGGGACAGGGGTATGAAAAACTGTTTTTT.

This clone was found a few times. V gene TRBV5-1 combines with J gene TRBJ2-1; tentatively, D is TRBD1 (6 bases). The CDR3 is 14 residues long. Trimming stripped 4 bases from V and 4 bases from J, with 12 bases between. Germline V gene sequence: CDR1 SGHRS, CDR2 YFSETQ. CDR3 amino acids: CASSPGQLYNEQFF. CDR3 DNA: TGCGCCAGCAGCCCTGGACAGTTGTACAATGAGCAGTTCTTC.

This clone has just one count. The chain combines TRBV6-6 with TRBJ1-2, with D possibly matching TRBD1 (6 bases). Deletions cut 4 bases from V and 7 bases from J, with 16 bases between. Looked up from germline, CDR1 is MNHNY and CDR2 is SVGAGI (reference sequence). The CDR3 is 14 residues long. CDR3 coding DNA: TGTGCCAGCAGTTCTCGTGGGGGGCTGATTGGCTACACCTTC. This translates into CASSSRGGLIGYTF.

The chain combines TRBV28 with TRBJ2-1, with 10 nucleotides matching TRBD2. The V gene end was trimmed by 8 bases and the J gene end by 7 bases; junction bases not matched to a gene: 5. The CDR3 totals 13 residues. In germline, CDR1 is MDHEN, CDR2 SYDVKM. CDR3 in DNA: TGTGCCAGCGGACTAGCGGAGCGAAATGAGCAGTTCTTC. Protein: CASGLAERNEQFF. The full variable domain, its missing parts supplied by reference TRBV28 and TRBJ2-1, is DVKVTQSSRYLVKRTGEKVFLECVQDMDHENMFWYRQDPGLGLRLIYFSYDVKMKEKGDIPEGYSVSREKKERFSLILESASTNQTSMYLCASGLAERNEQFFGPGTRLTVL.

V gene TRBV28 combines with J gene TRBJ2-5, with 11 bases matching TRBD2. Germline trimming cut 5 bases from V and 3 bases from J; bases unmatched to any gene: 5. CDR3 length: 15 amino acids. The V gene's germline CDR1 is MDHEN and CDR2 SYDVKM. For the CDR3, the DNA is TGTGCCAGCAGTGCGGGGACTAGCGGAAAAGAGACCCAGTACTTC. Protein: CASSAGTSGKETQYF.

This clone was seen a handful of times. This chain connects TRBV7-2 to TRBJ2-3, with D tentatively TRBD2 (6 bases). Germline-derived CDR1 and CDR2 are SGHTA and FQGNSA. V gave up 4 bases and J gave up 9 bases, with 11 bases separating them. This CDR3 is 12 amino acids long. CDR3 coding DNA: TGTGCCAGCAGCTGGGGACTGTTAACGCAGTATTTT. Protein sequence: CASSWGLLTQYF.

The chain couples TRBV10-3 to TRBJ2-3; TRBD2 matches at 9 bases. The CDR3 spans 15 residues. Germline CDR1 ENHRY, CDR2 SYGVKD. The J segment lost 2 bases and the V segment lost 5 bases, leaving 5 bases of the junction unmatched. The CDR3 DNA reads as TGTGCCATCAGTCAAGCGGGAGGAAACACAGATACGCAGTATTTT. This gives the protein CAISQAGGNTDTQYF.

This chain links TRBV29-1 with TRBJ2-3; a possible D gene is TRBD2 (6 bases). The ends were cut back, 4 bases at V and 2 bases at J, with 10 bases in the middle. Germline CDR1 SQVTM, CDR2 ANQGSEA. The CDR3 spans 13 residues. The CDR3 nucleotides read TGCAGCGTTGCGGGAGTCCCCACAGATACGCAGTATTTT. This codes for CSVAGVPTDTQYF.

The chain joins TRBV5-1 to TRBJ2-6; no definite D call. V was cut by 7 bases and J by 4 bases, with 9 bases left in between. The CDR3 totals 13 residues. Germline values: CDR1 SGHRS, CDR2 YFSETQ. In nucleotides, the CDR3 is TGCGCCAGCCATAAAAGGGGGGCCAACGTCCTGACTTTC. This translates into CASHKRGANVLTF.

This clone showed up many times. The chain joins TRBV25-1 to TRBJ2-1, with TRBD2 as a possible D gene (5 bases). The CDR3 has 16 amino acids. Germline-derived CDR1 and CDR2 are MGHDK and SYGVNS. V lost 0 bases and J lost 0, with 9 bases in between. In DNA form, the CDR3 reads TGTGCCAGCAGTGAATATACCGGGAACTCCTACAATGAGCAGTTCTTC. It translates to CASSEYTGNSYNEQFF.

The chain employs TRBV7-9 and TRBJ1-1; the D is unclear. The CDR3 contains 13 residues. Germline CDR1 SEHNR, CDR2 FQNEAQ (reference sequence). Trimming left V 2 bases short and J 3 bases short, with 7 bases between. The CDR3 spells CASSLSSDTEAFF. The CDR3 region has the DNA TGTGCCAGCAGCTTATCCTCCGACACTGAAGCTTTCTTT.

This rearrangement joins TRBV29-1 to TRBJ2-7; possible D gene TRBD2, 5 bases. The CDR3 totals 13 residues. Germline CDR1 SQVTM, CDR2 ANQGSEA. V was clipped by 2 bases and J by 1 base, with 9 bases between them. The CDR3 nucleotides read TGCAGCGTTGAAAGAGAGGGATCCTACGAGCAGTACTTC. It codes for CSVEREGSYEQYF.

The chain employs TRBV15 and TRBJ2-7; 7 bases map to TRBD1. Germline values: CDR1 LNHNV, CDR2 YYDKDF (reference sequence). This CDR3 region has 14 residues. The J segment lost 6 bases and the V segment lost 1 base, leaving 6 bases of the junction unmatched. DNA of the CDR3: TGTGCCACCAGCAGAGGTTTCCGGGACAGCGAGCAGTACTTC. This gives the protein CATSRGFRDSEQYF.

The chain is built from TRBV29-1 and TRBJ1-1, with 9 positions matching TRBD1. Losses at the gene ends were 4 bases for V and 2 bases for J; bases not matched to a gene: 8. Germline V gene data show CDR1 as SQVTM and CDR2 as ANQGSEA. The CDR3 extends over 15 amino acids. The CDR3 here is CSVVRTTGGNTEAFF. The DNA of the CDR3 is TGCAGCGTTGTCCGCACGACAGGGGGAAACACTGAAGCTTTCTTT.

The rearrangement links TRBV30 to TRBJ1-1; TRBD1 is a possible D gene (5 bases). CDR1 and CDR2 from the germline V gene are GTSNPN and SVGIG (reference sequence). The CDR3 is made up of 14 amino acids. V lost 5 bases to trimming and J lost 5 bases, with 18 bases between them. The CDR3 reads CAWGSGTSWTEAFF. CDR3 bases: TGTGCCTGGGGATCTGGGACCTCGTGGACTGAAGCTTTCTTT.

V and J are TRBV30 and TRBJ1-2, with D uncertain. V was cut by 1 base and J by 3 bases, with 6 bases left in between. Germline V gene sequence: CDR1 GTSNPN, CDR2 SVGIG (reference sequence). This CDR3 has 12 residues. The CDR3 here is CAWSGRHYGYTF. In DNA form, the CDR3 reads TGTGCCTGGAGTGGGCGGCACTATGGCTACACCTTC.